Each of the 30 T cell receptor beta chains below was sequenced from the same sample in a study of shared clonotypes between healthy human individuals. Sequencing was performed with immunoSEQ multiplex PCR; in TCRdb, only in-frame clones are kept and a portion is missing. This repertoire shows approximately 1.9 million clones, approximately 92% found once; its top ten account for about 1.6%. Naive CD8 cells, CD45RO-negative and positively selected for CCR7, excluded terminally differentiated effector memory CD45RA+ cells. The sequenced sample consisted of naive CD8+ T cells from PBMCs. The receptors originated from a man between 18 and 35 years old in good health. Some clones in this sample may be carry-over from other donors' samples.

The chain recombines TRBV28 with TRBJ1-2; no clear D gene. There are 13 residues in the CDR3. V was shortened by 2 bases and J by 3 bases, with 7 bases between the two germline ends. Germline values: CDR1 MDHEN, CDR2 SYDVKM. In nucleotides, the CDR3 is TGTGCCAGCAGTTTAAAACTCTACTATGGCTACACCTTC. It codes for CASSLKLYYGYTF.

Of note for this clone: Within the sample, other DNA sequences also encode this same CDR3. V and J are TRBV5-6 and TRBJ2-1; 7 bases line up with TRBD2. The CDR3 is 15 amino acids. J was trimmed by 3 bases and V by 0 bases; bases with no gene match: 3. CDR1 is SGHDT and CDR2 is YYEEEE in the germline V gene. DNA for the CDR3: TGTGCCAGCAGCTTGGGGGGCGGGAGCTACAATGAGCAGTTCTTC. This translates into CASSLGGGSYNEQFF.

CDR3 in amino acids: CAWKGSYTDTQYF. DNA for the CDR3: TGTGCCTGGAAGGGATCCTACACAGATACGCAGTATTTT. The chain joins TRBV30 to TRBJ2-3; no clear D gene. Germline values: CDR1 GTSNPN, CDR2 SVGIG (reference sequence). The V end was cut by 4 bases, the J end by 2 bases, with 10 bases between. The CDR3 is made up of 13 amino acids. Complete variable domain (other parts from reference TRBV30 and TRBJ2-3): SQTIHQWPATLVQPVGSPLSLECTVEGTSNPNLYWYRQAAGRGLQLLFYSVGIGQISSEVPQNLSASRPQDRQFILSSKKLLLSDSGFYLCAWKGSYTDTQYFGPGTRLTVL.

The CDR3 nucleotides are TGCAGCGCTATGGACATTGTCACAGATACGCAGTATTTT. Translated, it gives CSAMDIVTDTQYF. The chain uses TRBV29-1 and TRBJ2-3; TRBD1 is a possible D gene (5 bases). The V end was cut by 7 bases, the J end by 2 bases, with 13 bases between. The germline gives CDR1 SQVTM, CDR2 ANQGSEA. This CDR3 spans 13 amino acids.

The V call is TRBV28, the J call TRBJ1-2; D call uncertain. The CDR3 sequence is 12 residues long. V lost 4 bases and J lost 8, with 11 bases in between. Germline loops: CDR1 MDHEN, CDR2 SYDVKM. Here the CDR3 DNA reads TGTGCCAGCAGTTATACGACTGGGGGCTACACCTTC. It specifies CASSYTTGGYTF.

V and J are TRBV7-9 and TRBJ1-4; no firm D call. The germline V gene encodes CDR1 SEHNR and CDR2 FQNEAQ (reference sequence). The germline V and J ends were trimmed by 3 bases and 4 bases, with 12 bases remaining between them. The CDR3 runs 15 residues. The CDR3: CASSLAWQINEKLFF. The CDR3 DNA is TGTGCCAGCAGCTTGGCGTGGCAAATTAATGAAAAACTGTTTTTT.

V is TRBV6-6 and J is TRBJ1-1; D is perhaps TRBD1 (6 bases). CDR1 MNHNY and CDR2 SVGAGI come from the germline V gene (reference sequence). The V gene lost 10 bases and the J gene lost 3 bases, with 24 bases spanning the gap. The CDR3 extends over 16 amino acids. The CDR3 sequence is CATSTRGARVYTEAFF. The CDR3, as DNA: TGTGCCACCTCGACGAGGGGGGCGCGGGTGTACACTGAAGCTTTCTTT.

This rearrangement joins TRBV27 to TRBJ1-2, with D perhaps matching TRBD1 (5 bases). This CDR3 is built from 12 residues. Germline V gene sequence: CDR1 MNHEY, CDR2 SMNVEV (reference sequence). Trimming shortened V by 10 bases and J by 6 bases, and 15 bases separated the two germline ends. CDR3 residues: CATRNGGDGYTF. The CDR3 coding sequence is TGTGCCACCCGGAACGGGGGAGATGGCTACACCTTC.

The genes are TRBV30 and TRBJ2-1; 11 bases map to TRBD2. CDR3 length: 17 residues. The germline gives CDR1 GTSNPN, CDR2 SVGIG (reference sequence). J lost 3 bases, V lost 0 bases, and 7 bases had no gene match. This CDR3 is CAWSVPLGLAGYNEQFF. The CDR3 bases are TGTGCCTGGAGTGTACCCCTCGGACTAGCGGGCTACAATGAGCAGTTCTTC.

The chain carries TRBV9 and TRBJ2-1, with 9 bases lining up with TRBD2. After removal of 3 bases from V and 10 bases from J, the junction contained 20 bases not matched to a gene. The CDR3 is made up of 18 amino acids. CDR1 is SGDLS, CDR2 YYNGEE, per germline. The CDR3 region is CASSGPLNGGRAQGEQFF. Here the CDR3 DNA reads TGTGCCAGCAGCGGGCCCCTAAATGGCGGGAGGGCCCAGGGCGAGCAGTTCTTC. Based on the CDR3 plus reference TRBV9 and TRBJ2-1, the full variable domain is DSGVTQTPKHLITATGQRVTLRCSPRSGDLSVYWYQQSLDQGLQFLIQYYNGEERAKGNILERFSAQQFPDLHSELNLSSLELGDSALYFCASSGPLNGGRAQGEQFFGPGTRLTVL.

The chain combines TRBV7-9 with TRBJ2-5; 8 positions match TRBD1. The germline V gene encodes CDR1 SEHNR and CDR2 FQNEAQ (reference sequence). The CDR3 contains 14 residues. Losses at the gene ends were 6 bases for V and 5 bases for J; bases not matched to a gene: 8. CDR3 in amino acids: CASRRQGAWETQYF. The CDR3, as DNA: TGTGCCAGCAGACGCCAGGGGGCCTGGGAGACCCAGTACTTC.

V and J are TRBV20-1 and TRBJ1-4; D is ambiguous. Germline CDR1 DFQATT, CDR2 SNEGSKA (reference sequence). Trimming removed 1 base from V and 7 bases from J, with 1 base in between. The CDR3 extends over 10 amino acids. As DNA, the CDR3 is TGCAGTGCTAGAGCTGAAAAACTGTTTTTT. Translation: CSARAEKLFF.

The chain links TRBV7-9 to TRBJ1-2, with D tentatively TRBD1 (5 bases). CDR1 SEHNR and CDR2 FQNEAQ come from the germline V gene (reference sequence). V shed 2 bases and J shed 5 bases, with 15 bases lying between them. The CDR3 has 15 residues. The CDR3 sequence is CASSLWDGTNYGYTF. The CDR3 nucleotides are TGTGCCAGCAGCTTATGGGACGGGACGAATTATGGCTACACCTTC.

The chain joins TRBV5-6 to TRBJ2-7; TRBD1 agrees at 7 bases. From germline, CDR1 is SGHDT and CDR2 YYEEEE. The CDR3 covers 14 residues. V lost 4 bases and J lost 6; bases outside the gene matches: 10. CDR3 nucleotide sequence: TGTGCCAGCAGCCCGAGGGGGCGAAGGGGCGAGCAGTACTTC. It is translated as CASSPRGRRGEQYF.

The chain links TRBV2 to TRBJ2-3; D gene unclear. The CDR3 loop spans 13 amino acids. Germline-derived CDR1 and CDR2 are SNHLY and FYNNEI. Trimming took off 9 bases at V and 0 bases at J, with 10 bases between the two ends. CDR3 in amino acids: CASEPRSTDTQYF. In nucleotides, the CDR3 is TGTGCCAGTGAACCCCGTAGCACAGATACGCAGTATTTT. Together with reference TRBV2 and TRBJ2-3, the CDR3 gives the full variable domain: EPEVTQTPSHQVTQMGQEVILRCVPISNHLYFYWYRQILGQKVEFLVSFYNNEISEKSEIFDDQFSVERPDGSNFTLKIRSTKLEDSAMYFCASEPRSTDTQYFGPGTRLTVL.

This chain joins TRBV6-5 and TRBJ2-2, with TRBD1 identical over 7 bases. The V gene's germline CDR1 is MNHEY and CDR2 SVGAGI. The length of the CDR3 is 15 residues. After removal of 2 bases from V and 11 bases from J, the junction contained 11 bases not matched to a gene. The CDR3 spells CASSYRDSLQGELFF. Here the CDR3 DNA reads TGTGCCAGCAGTTACCGGGACAGCCTTCAGGGCGAGCTGTTTTTT.

The chain joins TRBV4-2 to TRBJ2-5; possibly TRBD2 for D (5 bases). CDR3 length: 15 amino acids. Trimming cost V 3 bases and J 2 bases, with 13 bases left between them. Germline CDR1 and CDR2: LGHNA and YNFKEQ. The CDR3, as DNA: TGTGCCAGCAGCCAGGTGAGAGGGCTTCAAGAGACCCAGTACTTC. Translating it yields CASSQVRGLQETQYF.

This clone was seen ten or more times. The V and J genes are TRBV19 and TRBJ1-2, with D unclear. Trimming removed 3 bases at V and 2 bases at J, with 22 bases between. The germline V gene encodes CDR1 LNHDA and CDR2 SQIVND (reference sequence). There are 18 residues in the CDR3. DNA of the CDR3: TGTGCCAGTAGTATGGTCTGGCTCCGAGCGGGGAACAACTATGGCTACACCTTC. Its protein product is CASSMVWLRAGNNYGYTF.

The chain joins TRBV7-6 to TRBJ2-1; 13 bases line up with TRBD2. Germline V CDR1 and CDR2: SGHVS, FNYEAQ. J was trimmed by 0 bases and V by 5 bases; bases with no gene match: 10. This CDR3 comprises 19 residues. The CDR3 nucleotides read TGTGCCAGCAGCCGGGGGGCACTAGCGGGAGGGAGCTCCTACAATGAGCAGTTCTTC. This encodes CASSRGALAGGSSYNEQFF. The variable domain in full, completed from reference TRBV7-6 and TRBJ2-1, reads GAGVSQSPRYKVTKRGQDVALRCDPISGHVSLYWYRQALGQGPEFLTYFNYEAQQDKSGLPNDRFSAERPEGSISTLTIQRTEQRDSAMYRCASSRGALAGGSSYNEQFFGPGTRLTVL.

The chain has TRBV7-9 and TRBJ1-4; D is unclear. The CDR3 is 13 amino acids. CDR1 is SEHNR, CDR2 FQNEAQ, per germline (reference sequence). The V and J ends lost 5 bases and 4 bases respectively, with 8 bases between them. The CDR3 protein is CASSRSGNEKLFF. Written as DNA, the CDR3 is TGTGCCAGCAGCCGCTCGGGTAATGAAAAACTGTTTTTT.

The genes are TRBV7-9 and TRBJ1-4, with D possibly being TRBD1 (5 bases). Germline-derived CDR1 and CDR2 are SEHNR and FQNEAQ (reference sequence). The CDR3 contains 13 residues. Trimming left V 4 bases short and J 8 bases short, with 11 bases between. Here the CDR3 reads CASSSQGGEKLFF. CDR3 nucleotides: TGTGCCAGCAGCTCTCAGGGTGGAGAAAAACTGTTTTTT.

This sequence joins TRBV13 and TRBJ2-3; D is uncertain. The germline V gene has CDR1 PRHDT and CDR2 FYEKMQ (reference sequence). The germline V and J ends were trimmed by 5 bases and 3 bases, with 12 bases remaining between them. This CDR3 spans 14 amino acids. The CDR3 DNA reads as TGTGCCAGCAGCCCTCGTGGCACGACAGATACGCAGTATTTT. It specifies CASSPRGTTDTQYF.

The V and J genes are TRBV5-1 and TRBJ2-3, with D perhaps being TRBD1 or TRBD2 (5 bases each). V lost 3 bases and J lost 1, with 12 bases in between. Germline loops: CDR1 SGHRS, CDR2 YFSETQ. CDR3 length: 15 residues. CDR3 sequence reads: CASSSMGPGTDTQYF. CDR3 coding DNA: TGCGCCAGCAGCTCAATGGGACCCGGCACAGATACGCAGTATTTT. Looking up the rest from reference TRBV5-1 and TRBJ2-3 gives the full variable domain: KAGVTQTPRYLIKTRGQQVTLSCSPISGHRSVSWYQQTPGQGLQFLFEYFSETQRNKGNFPGRFSGRQFSNSRSEMNVSTLELGDSALYLCASSSMGPGTDTQYFGPGTRLTVL.

The chain has TRBV14 and TRBJ2-7; no reliable D call. Trimming removed 4 bases from V and 2 bases from J, with 18 bases in between. CDR1 and CDR2 (germline): SGHDN, FVKESK. There are 16 residues in the CDR3. CDR3 DNA sequence: TGTGCCAGCAGCCCTACTGCCGACACCGGACCCTACGAGCAGTACTTC. Translating it yields CASSPTADTGPYEQYF.

This sequence joins TRBV29-1 and TRBJ2-5; 8 nucleotides match TRBD2. This CDR3 spans 10 amino acids. Trimming removed 7 bases from V and 7 bases from J; junction bases left unmatched: 2. CDR1 is SQVTM and CDR2 is ANQGSEA in the germline V gene. CDR3: CSGGGLTQYF. The CDR3 DNA reads as TGCAGCGGCGGGGGGTTGACCCAGTACTTC.

This sequence joins TRBV6-1 and TRBJ2-5, with 8 bases fitting TRBD2. The V gene's germline CDR1 is MNHNS and CDR2 SASEGT. The CDR3 length is 14 residues. J lost 5 bases, V lost 1 base, and 3 bases had no gene match. The CDR3 DNA follows: TGTGCCAGCAGTGAAGAGATAGCGGGGGAGACCCAGTACTTC. Translated, it gives CASSEEIAGETQYF.

Concerning this clone: The same CDR3 can be traced to other DNA sequences in this sample. The J gene is TRBJ2-7, the V gene TRBV27; 11 bases agree with TRBD2. V shed 2 bases, J shed 1 base, and the junction held 4 bases outside the gene matches. The germline V gene encodes CDR1 MNHEY and CDR2 SMNVEV (reference sequence). CDR3 length: 16 amino acids. In nucleotides, the CDR3 is TGTGCCAGCAGTTTAAGGCTAGCGGGAGGATCCTACGAGCAGTACTTC. The encoded protein is CASSLRLAGGSYEQYF.

The genes are TRBV2 and TRBJ2-1; TRBD2 agrees at 14 bases. Germline V CDR1 and CDR2: SNHLY, FYNNEI. V gave up 3 bases and J gave up 10 bases; unmatched junction bases: 5. The CDR3 has 15 residues. In DNA form, the CDR3 reads TGTGCCAGCAGTGAGGGACTAGCGGGAGTTGACGAGCAGTTCTTC. This gives the protein CASSEGLAGVDEQFF.

In its sample, this clone was seen once. This sequence joins TRBV15 and TRBJ2-7; 12 bases map to TRBD2. Germline trimming cut 5 bases from V and 2 bases from J; bases unmatched to any gene: 7. This CDR3 has 16 amino acids. Germline assignment: CDR1 LNHNV and CDR2 YYDKDF (reference sequence). The CDR3 loop is CATSPTSGSIAYEQYF. CDR3 sequence (DNA): TGTGCCACCAGCCCGACTAGCGGGAGTATCGCCTACGAGCAGTACTTC.

V is TRBV5-6 and J is TRBJ1-2; D gene ambiguous. V was shortened by 2 bases and J by 8 bases, with 19 bases between the two germline ends. Germline assignment: CDR1 SGHDT and CDR2 YYEEEE. This CDR3 has 15 residues. The CDR3 reads CASSFSTGVARGYTF. The CDR3 coding sequence is TGTGCCAGCAGCTTTAGTACTGGGGTAGCGAGAGGCTACACCTTC.